One T cell receptor beta chain is described in this entry. Sequencing used immunoSEQ multiplex PCR; TCRdb keeps in-frame clones, though not all of them. The profile covers a few hundred thousand clones, with 80% to 85% appearing a single time and around 2% taken by the ten largest. This sample stems from a study of blood T cell repertoires in COVID-19. V dropped 2 bases and J dropped 2; count of bases not matched to a gene: 7. The CDR3 extends over 16 amino acids. CDR1 is KGHSH, CDR2 LQKENI, per germline. The chain carries TRBV18 and TRBJ2-5; the match to TRBD2 covers 8 bases. Material: peripheral blood. This TCR came from a woman aged 55-70 years with acute or convalescent COVID-19. CDR3 DNA sequence: TGTGCCAGCTCACCAGGTCGCGGGGGGTTTCAAGAGACCCAGTACTTC. This gives the protein CASSPGRGGFQETQYF. Based on the CDR3 plus reference TRBV18 and TRBJ2-5, the full variable domain is NAGVMQNPRHLVRRRGQEARLRCSPMKGHSHVYWYRQLPEEGLKFMVYLQKENIIDESGMPKERFSAEFPKEGPSILRIQQVVRGDSAAYFCASSPGRGGFQETQYFGPGTRLLVL.